This TCR beta chain was retrieved from a study of blood T cell repertoires in COVID-19 (TCRdb year 2020). Background on the whole study: Samples from collaborators originated in the United States, Italy and Spain and spanned both the acute and convalescent phases of COVID-19. Samples came from the ongoing ImmuneRACE study (first 160 participants) plus 1,254 subjects from 6 global collaborators. Nearly every sample came with metadata listing a de-identified subject ID, COVID-19 status, age in years and sex. HLA class I and class II types, where available, came from metadata supplied by the sample provider rather than from assay-based typing. The repertoires were released in a freely available public database intended as a resource for research on the immune response to SARS-CoV-2. The dataset comprised deeply sampled blood TCRbeta repertoires from subjects exposed to, actively infected with, or recovered from COVID-19. The material from the prospective study consisted of cDNA or gDNA derived from T cells, B-cell-depleted T cells, or PBMCs.

General study outcomes and caveats: The amount of clinical and demographic metadata varied by source and participant and was provided uncurated.

Whole blood was collected in K2EDTA tubes by collaborating institutions according to the institutions' own protocols. Collaborator samples were shipped for TCRbeta analysis as frozen whole blood, isolated PBMCs, or DNA extracted from either sample type. The CDR3 sequence holds 16 residues, the cysteine and phenylalanine included. CDR3 DNA is the only sequence kept; it has 48 bases, read in frame from the first base. Looking up the germline V gene (reference sequence) yields CDR1 LGHDT and CDR2 YNNKEL. Germline trimming amounts to 5 bases on V and 5 bases on J, with 12 as the count of junction bases outside the gene matches. TCRbeta CDR3 regions were amplified from genomic DNA using the immunoSEQ Assay, a bias-controlled multiplex PCR. Regarding the original processing steps: Within the assay, amplification of reference gene primers was used to estimate how many nucleated cells each sample contained. To quantify the absolute abundance of each unique TCRbeta CDR3 rearrangement, sequence reads were collapsed and filtered. For each sample, productive Simpson clonality was calculated as the square root of Simpson's diversity index over productive rearrangements. The table comes from immuneACCESS by way of TCRdb, which keeps in-frame sequences with V and J called. Part of the clones is missing from these tables; in studies checked, under half for an unresolved V gene and the rest for unknown reasons. V, J and clone size are those of that table, while D and trimming were read from the DNA. This sample lists about 37,000 clones; less than 85% were detected once. The ten largest clones add up to roughly 14% of the sample.

Notes on this clone: Its antigen remains unidentified. No much larger clonotype is one base removed from it; base qualities were not supplied.

The chain is made from TRBV3-1 (or the pseudogene TRBV3-2) and TRBJ2-5; TRBD2 matches 9 bases in the middle. The sequencing input was peripheral blood. This clonotype was obtained from a woman in her 70s with acute or convalescent COVID-19. At the DNA level, the sequence is TGTGCCAGCAGCAAAGGTGGAGCGGGGGGTTGGGAGACCCAGTACTTC. This gives the protein CASSKGGAGGWETQYF.